This T cell receptor beta chain was observed in a study of blood T cells in healthy people across ages. Through a sample-barcoded 5' primer and a J-beta primer mix, a second PCR was run for roughly 6 to 12 cycles. TCRdb reprocessed the 5' RACE reads with MiXCR, giving one entry per CDR3 protein. The sample holds 1.5 million to 2 million distinct CDR3 sequences; around half are singletons and the top ten take over 2%. This clonotype has a handful of counts. CDR3 length: 18 amino acids. V lost 3 bases, J lost 5 bases, and 13 bases stayed unmatched. The receptor was derived from a woman aged 35 to 49 in good health. Sequencing used blood. This rearrangement joins TRBV12-3 or TRBV12-4 to TRBJ2-5, with 12 bases identical to TRBD1. The CDR3 sequence: CASSFPPGTGGTEETQYF. Here the CDR3 DNA reads TGTGCCAGCAGTTTCCCCCCCGGGACAGGGGGCACTGAGGAGACCCAGTACTTC.